These T cell receptor beta chains were read from a single sample in a study of blood T cell repertoires in COVID-19. Profiled with immunoSEQ multiplex PCR; TCRdb holds only in-frame clones, not every one. The sample lists 80,000 to 100,000 clones, around nine tenths occurring once. Sequencing was carried out using peripheral blood. The receptors stem from a man in his forties or fifties with acute or convalescent COVID-19. Each CDR3 is given with its conserved first and last residue. Fields, in order: clone size, J gene, D gene, V gene, CDR3 protein, CDR3 DNA. A D gene is named only where the DNA matches it firmly. Rows give clone size only sometimes, using once, few, many, or a class for an expanded clone.

>once|TRBJ1-3|NA|TRBV28
CASRGGSGNTIYF
TGTGCCAGCCGCGGAGGCTCTGGAAACACCATATATTTT
>NA|TRBJ2-2|NA|TRBV5-1
CASREAPNTGELFF
TGCGCCAGCCGCGAGGCTCCGAACACCGGGGAGCTGTTTTTT
>NA|TRBJ1-1|TRBD1|TRBV7-8
CASSPFGQGAFF
TGTGCCAGCAGCCCATTCGGACAGGGAGCTTTCTTT
>NA|TRBJ2-7|TRBD1|TRBV12-3/TRBV12-4
CASSLDRGDEQYF
TGTGCCAGCAGTTTGGACAGGGGCGACGAGCAGTACTTC
>NA|TRBJ1-1|TRBD1|TRBV5-1
CASSLTGVNTEAFF
TGCGCCAGCAGCCTGACAGGGGTGAACACTGAAGCTTTCTTT
>NA|TRBJ1-1|TRBD1|TRBV6-5
CASSSRTGIMNTEAFF
TGTGCCAGCAGTTCCCGGACAGGGATCATGAACACTGAAGCTTTCTTT
>once|TRBJ2-7|NA|TRBV5-4
CASSSGAYEQYF
TGTGCCAGCAGCTCGGGGGCCTACGAGCAGTACTTC
>NA|TRBJ2-5|TRBD1|TRBV5-4
CASSTGQGGQETQYF
TGTGCCAGCAGCACGGGACAGGGCGGACAAGAGACCCAGTACTTC
>NA|TRBJ1-3|NA|TRBV6-6
CASSYGRVGSGNTIYF
TGTGCCAGCAGTTACGGCAGGGTGGGTTCTGGAAACACCATATATTTT
>NA|TRBJ1-5|NA|TRBV7-9
CASSLDTSNQPQHF
TGTGCCAGCAGCTTAGACACGAGCAATCAGCCCCAGCATTTT
>NA|TRBJ2-6|TRBD1|TRBV18
CASSPLTGESNVLTF
TGTGCCAGCTCACCTTTGACAGGGGAATCCAACGTCCTGACTTTC
>NA|TRBJ2-1|TRBD2|TRBV19
CASIGRLAGGYNEQFF
TGTGCCAGTATCGGCCGCCTAGCGGGAGGTTACAATGAGCAGTTCTTC
>NA|TRBJ2-3|NA|TRBV9
CASSAPRGGTSTDTQYF
TGTGCCAGCAGCGCACCTAGGGGGGGGACTTCAACAGATACGCAGTATTTT
>NA|TRBJ2-2|TRBD2|TRBV5-1
CASRPSFRGRGSTGELFF
TGCGCCAGCAGACCCTCGTTCCGGGGGAGGGGCTCAACCGGGGAGCTGTTTTTT
>NA|TRBJ2-3|NA|TRBV12-5
CASGSITASTDTQYF
TGTGCTAGTGGTTCGATAACAGCTAGCACAGATACGCAGTATTTT
>once|TRBJ2-2|TRBD2|TRBV5-4
CASRRGLAGSSGELFF
TGTGCCAGCAGGCGCGGACTAGCGGGATCCTCCGGGGAGCTGTTTTTT
>NA|TRBJ2-7|NA|TRBV5-1
CASSLGTTPRSEQYF
TGCGCCAGCAGCTTGGGGACTACCCCCCGGTCCGAGCAGTACTTC
>NA|TRBJ2-7|TRBD2|TRBV7-2
CASSLVPPGTSLYEQYF
TGTGCCAGCAGCTTAGTCCCTCCTGGGACTAGCCTCTACGAGCAGTACTTC
>NA|TRBJ2-3|TRBD2|TRBV28
CASSLLSASGRWGDTQYF
TGTGCCAGCAGTTTACTATCGGCTAGCGGGAGGTGGGGTGATACGCAGTATTTT
>NA|TRBJ2-5|NA|TRBV11-2
CASSADRQETQYF
TGTGCCAGCAGCGCCGACAGGCAAGAGACCCAGTACTTC
>NA|TRBJ1-3|NA|TRBV19
CASSSGTTSGNTIYF
TGTGCCAGTAGTTCCGGGACAACCTCTGGAAACACCATATATTTT
>NA|TRBJ2-2|NA|TRBV18
CASSPPFGRNTGELFF
TGTGCCAGCTCACCACCCTTCGGGAGGAACACCGGGGAGCTGTTTTTT
>NA|TRBJ1-1|NA|TRBV5-1
CASSLEDWGTEAFF
TGCGCCAGCAGCTTGGAGGACTGGGGCACTGAAGCTTTCTTT
>NA|TRBJ1-2|NA|TRBV19
CASSLMGAGRGYTF
TGTGCCAGTAGCTTAATGGGGGCCGGCAGGGGCTACACCTTC
>NA|TRBJ1-5|NA|TRBV7-8
CASSSRVRGNQPQHF
TGTGCCAGCAGCTCCAGGGTAAGGGGCAATCAGCCCCAGCATTTT
>NA|TRBJ2-3|NA|TRBV11-3
CASSLESGDTQYF
TGTGCCAGCAGCTTAGAATCAGGGGATACGCAGTATTTT
>few|TRBJ2-7|NA|TRBV7-9
CASRPTGIPYEQYF
TGTGCCAGCAGGCCTACCGGGATCCCCTACGAGCAGTACTTC
>NA|TRBJ2-1|TRBD2|TRBV5-1
CASSLESSGSSYNEQFF
TGCGCCAGCAGCTTGGAGTCTAGCGGGAGCTCCTACAATGAGCAGTTCTTC
>NA|TRBJ2-5|NA|TRBV16
CASSPNYSQETQYF
TGTGCCAGCAGCCCGAACTACTCACAAGAGACCCAGTACTTC
>NA|TRBJ2-3|TRBD2|TRBV5-1
CASSLRGGSVSTDTQYF
TGCGCCAGCAGCTTGCGGGGCGGGAGTGTCAGCACAGATACGCAGTATTTT
>NA|TRBJ2-3|NA|TRBV7-3
CASSRDTTDTQYF
TGTGCCAGCAGCCGGGATACCACAGATACGCAGTATTTT
>NA|TRBJ2-5|TRBD2|TRBV12-5
CASGFPKLAGVGETQYF
TGTGCTAGTGGTTTCCCTAAACTAGCGGGAGTGGGAGAGACCCAGTACTTC
>NA|TRBJ2-2|NA|TRBV19
CASSIGGSTGELFF
TGTGCCAGTAGTATTGGAGGGAGCACCGGGGAGCTGTTTTTT
>NA|TRBJ1-1|NA|TRBV6-6
CASSYSSGSEAFF
TGTGCCAGCAGTTACTCCTCGGGATCTGAAGCTTTCTTT
>NA|TRBJ2-1|NA|TRBV10-3
CAISPPDNEQFF
TGTGCCATCAGCCCCCCCGACAATGAGCAGTTCTTC
>NA|TRBJ1-5|NA|TRBV19
CASKAYSNQPQHF
TGTGCCAGTAAAGCCTATAGCAATCAGCCCCAGCATTTT
>few|TRBJ2-7|NA|TRBV7-9
CASSSSGLTYEQYF
TGTGCCAGCAGCTCCTCAGGACTAACCTACGAGCAGTACTTC
>NA|TRBJ2-5|NA|TRBV23-1
CASSRGPGQQETQYF
TGCGCCAGCAGTCGGGGACCCGGACAGCAAGAGACCCAGTACTTC
>NA|TRBJ2-1|NA|TRBV27
CASSVGGLGEQFF
TGTGCCAGCAGTGTAGGGGGTCTGGGTGAGCAGTTCTTC
>NA|TRBJ1-5|NA|TRBV4-1
CASSQDGGDPHQPQHF
TGCGCCAGCAGCCAAGATGGGGGGGATCCGCATCAGCCCCAGCATTTT
>NA|TRBJ2-2|TRBD2|TRBV5-1
CASSPVKRGGTGELFF
TGCGCCAGCAGCCCAGTAAAGCGGGGCGGGACCGGGGAGCTGTTTTTT
>once|TRBJ2-7|TRBD2|TRBV5-1
CASSPRIAGGPSYEQYF
TGCGCCAGCAGCCCCCGCATAGCGGGAGGGCCTTCCTACGAGCAGTACTTC
>NA|TRBJ1-1|NA|TRBV3-1/TRBV3-2
CASSYGGTEAFF
TGTGCCAGCAGCTACGGGGGGACTGAAGCTTTCTTT
>NA|TRBJ2-1|TRBD2|TRBV4-1
CASTDQGVLAGVFVDEQFF
TGCGCCAGCACCGACCAGGGTGTACTGGCGGGAGTGTTCGTCGATGAGCAGTTCTTC
>NA|TRBJ2-7|TRBD1|TRBV11-3
CASSSRGQGDEQYF
TGTGCCAGCAGCTCCCGAGGACAGGGCGACGAGCAGTACTTC
>NA|TRBJ1-2|NA|TRBV12-3/TRBV12-4
CASSPRPADGYTF
TGTGCCAGCAGCCCGCGGCCAGCCGATGGCTACACCTTC
>few|TRBJ1-6|NA|TRBV3-1/TRBV3-2
CASSQKGTAQGGSPLHF
TGTGCCAGCAGCCAAAAGGGGACCGCACAGGGTGGGTCACCCCTCCACTTT
>NA|TRBJ2-6|TRBD2|TRBV10-3
CAISGVRAGRSGANVLTF
TGTGCCATCAGTGGGGTCCGAGCGGGACGCTCTGGGGCCAACGTCCTGACTTTC
>NA|TRBJ2-5|TRBD2|TRBV18
CASSGRGGETQYF
TGTGCCAGCTCAGGGAGGGGAGGAGAGACCCAGTACTTC
>NA|TRBJ1-5|NA|TRBV11-2
CASSLDPSSPQHF
TGTGCCAGCAGCTTAGACCCTTCCTCGCCCCAGCATTTT
>NA|TRBJ2-1|TRBD2|TRBV14
CASSSKREGPLINEQFF
TGTGCCAGCAGCTCCAAGCGGGAGGGCCCCCTCATCAATGAGCAGTTCTTC
>NA|TRBJ2-1|TRBD2|TRBV11-3
CASTAGLAGVDEQFF
TGTGCCAGCACCGCCGGACTAGCGGGAGTGGATGAGCAGTTCTTC
>NA|TRBJ2-1|TRBD2|TRBV18
CASSPGTSGANEQFF
TGTGCCAGCTCACCAGGGACTAGCGGGGCAAATGAGCAGTTCTTC
>once|TRBJ2-1|TRBD2|TRBV18
CASSPSSGTYNEQFF
TGTGCCAGCTCACCTTCTAGCGGGACCTACAATGAGCAGTTCTTC
>NA|TRBJ2-2|NA|TRBV21-1
CASSKAPGLAGGPSTGELFF
TGTGCCAGCAGCAAAGCGCCTGGACTAGCGGGAGGGCCGAGCACCGGGGAGCTGTTTTTT
>once|TRBJ1-2|NA|TRBV12-3/TRBV12-4
CASSFGSSGGYTF
TGTGCCAGCAGTTTCGGGTCCTCGGGTGGCTACACCTTC
>few|TRBJ2-1|NA|TRBV18
CASSPRIAGAQDNEQFF
TGTGCCAGCTCACCACGAATAGCAGGGGCCCAGGACAATGAGCAGTTCTTC
>NA|TRBJ2-1|TRBD2|TRBV5-1
CASSLGLAGRDEQFF
TGCGCCAGCAGCTTGGGACTAGCGGGTCGGGATGAGCAGTTCTTC
>NA|TRBJ1-2|TRBD1|TRBV7-2
CASSFGTGGYGYTF
TGTGCCAGCAGCTTCGGGACAGGGGGCTATGGCTACACCTTC
>NA|TRBJ1-1|TRBD1|TRBV7-6
CASSAGGQGVTGTEAFF
TGTGCCAGCAGCGCCGGCGGACAGGGGGTTACGGGCACTGAAGCTTTCTTT